This T cell receptor beta chain was identified during a study of regulatory T cells in long-lasting Graves disease. Whole-study findings and limits: It was possible that the small sample size reduced accuracy. Newly diagnosed patients had higher TCR diversity than persistent Graves' patients did.

Time point meaning: persistent/refractory GD, antithyroid drugs over 5 years with positive TRAb. The TCR library was made from RNA extracted from PBMCs. Assembly of TCR beta libraries relied on iRepertoire HTBI primers together with Arm-PCR of CDR3 regions. TCRdb called the multiplex PCR reads again in MiXCR, with one record for every CDR3 protein. The data show about 340,000 distinct CDR3 sequences, about 18% seen once. This clonotype was detected only a few times. Its cognate antigen is unknown. Trimming took 3 bases from V and 4 from J, leaving 12 bases between them. CDR1 and CDR2 from the germline V gene are GTSNPN and SVGIG (reference sequence). CDR3 size: 13 residues.

The receptor was derived from a female donor with Graves disease. This material consisted of peripheral blood mononuclear cells (PBMCs), taken when the disease was refractory, from a patient treated with antithyroid drugs. The rearrangement links TRBV30 to TRBJ1-2, with a tentative D call TRBD1 (6 bases). CDR3 coding DNA: TGTGCCTGGAGCCCCAGGGGTACCTATGGCTACACCTTC. Translated: CAWSPRGTYGYTF.